This T cell receptor (beta chain) was sequenced during a study of CD8+ T cells in alopecia areata. Overall study: Among treated patients, oral tofacitinib was administered at 5 to 10 mg twice daily.

Comment on this clone: Its antigen is not known.

Described treatment: oral pan-JAK inhibitor, 5-10 mg twice daily. Alopecia areata patients gave lesional scalp punch biopsies and peripheral blood samples. Germline V CDR1 and CDR2: SGHRS, YFSETQ. This CDR3 spans 14 amino acids. V dropped 0 bases and J dropped 7 bases, with 13 bases sitting between them. Extracted RNA was reverse transcribed, and the resulting cDNA served as sequencing template. Repertoires were generated with immunoSEQ multiplex PCR, while TCRdb's copy carries only in-frame clones and drops some. Of about 260,000 clones detected, 50% to 75% appear once; the ten largest clones hold roughly 0.93%. Study-wide points: Affected lesional scalp, above all in alopecia totalis/universalis, was more clonal than normal scalp.

This chain uses TRBV5-1 with TRBJ1-2; unclear D gene. Sequenced here: CD4+ T cells sorted from blood, sampled between weeks 51 and 52, from a patient treated with tofacitinib. The TCR sequence derives from a human donor with alopecia areata. CDR3 amino acids: CASSLGSAEVGYTF. DNA for the CDR3: TGCGCCAGCAGCTTGGGAAGTGCGGAAGTTGGCTACACCTTC.